This passage covers 10 T cell receptor beta chains from one sample sequenced in a study of blood T cells in healthy people across ages. It was with a sample-barcoded 5' primer and a J-beta primer mix that a second PCR of roughly 7 to 11 cycles was run. TCRdb reprocessed the 5' RACE reads via MiXCR and lists one record per CDR3 protein. The sample has approximately 400,000 distinct CDR3 sequences; approximately 47% are singletons. The sequenced material came from blood. The receptor source for this set is a man in his sixties in good health.

The genes are TRBV11-1 and TRBJ1-2; D gene ambiguous. Germline lookup yields CDR1 SGHAT and CDR2 FQDESV (reference sequence). The CDR3 totals 13 residues. Trimming removed 5 bases from V and 1 base from J, with 8 bases in between. CDR3 sequence: CASSARHNYGYTF. In DNA, the CDR3 is TGTGCCAGCAGCGCTAGACATAACTATGGCTACACCTTC.

V and J are TRBV2 and TRBJ2-5; no clear D. This CDR3 is built from 15 residues. The V and J ends lost 2 bases and 1 base respectively, with 11 bases between them. Looked up from germline, CDR1 is SNHLY and CDR2 is FYNNEI. CDR3 sequence (DNA): TGTGCCAGCAGTGAAAGGGCAATCCTCCAAGAGACCCAGTACTTC. Protein sequence: CASSERAILQETQYF.

The gene calls are TRBV12-3 or TRBV12-4 and TRBJ2-6; no firm D call. The V gene lost 5 bases and the J gene lost 0 bases, with 8 bases spanning the gap. CDR3 length: 15 amino acids. This chain's CDR3 is CASSPFLSGANVLTF. CDR3 coding DNA: TGTGCCAGCAGTCCATTCCTCTCTGGGGCCAACGTCCTGACTTTC.

This chain joins TRBV5-6 and TRBJ1-2; no clear D. The V and J ends lost 7 bases and 5 bases respectively, with 15 bases between them. The CDR3 is 13 residues long. Germline V gene sequence: CDR1 SGHDT, CDR2 YYEEEE. The CDR3 sequence: CASRAGGGYGYTF. CDR3 in DNA: TGTGCCAGCCGTGCGGGCGGTGGGTATGGCTACACCTTC.

The chain couples TRBV20-1 to TRBJ1-6; D unresolved. CDR1 and CDR2 (germline): DFQATT, SNEGSKA (reference sequence). V was trimmed by 1 base and J by 6 bases, leaving 7 bases between them. The CDR3 is 13 residues long. The CDR3 nucleotides are TGCAGTGCTAGAGGGGTGGGTAATTCACCCCTCCACTTT. Its translation is CSARGVGNSPLHF.

The rearrangement uses TRBV7-2 and TRBJ2-1; TRBD2 aligns across 10 bases. The V gene end was trimmed by 1 base and the J gene end by 7 bases; junction bases not matched to a gene: 4. CDR1 SGHTA and CDR2 FQGNSA come from the germline V gene. The length of the CDR3 is 15 residues. The CDR3: CASSLEAGGPNEQFF. CDR3 in DNA: TGTGCCAGCAGCTTAGAAGCGGGAGGGCCGAATGAGCAGTTCTTC.

The chain carries TRBV28 and TRBJ2-7; 10 bases fit TRBD2. CDR3 length: 14 amino acids. The V segment lost 8 bases and the J segment 2 bases; nucleotides outside the gene matches: 6. Germline CDR1 reads MDHEN; CDR2 reads SYDVKM. For the CDR3, the DNA is TGTGCCAGCCTAGGACTAGCGGCCCCCTACGAGCAGTACTTC. This encodes CASLGLAAPYEQYF.

The rearrangement uses TRBV7-2 and TRBJ2-1, with 12 nucleotides matching TRBD2. The CDR3 totals 16 residues. V lost 5 bases and J lost 8; bases outside the gene matches: 10. CDR1 SGHTA and CDR2 FQGNSA come from the germline V gene. The CDR3 loop reads CASSGRLAGVGYEQFF. CDR3 nucleotides: TGTGCCAGCAGCGGTAGACTAGCGGGAGTTGGATATGAGCAGTTCTTC.

This clonotype was seen a few times. The chain is built from TRBV30 and TRBJ1-5, with 9 positions matching TRBD1. The germline CDR1 and CDR2 sequences are GTSNPN and SVGIG (reference sequence). V gave up 1 base and J gave up 7 bases; unmatched junction bases: 11. CDR3 length: 16 amino acids. The CDR3 bases are TGTGCCTGGAGTGCGTCCACAGGGGGCGCGGGCCAGCCCCAGCATTTT. This codes for CAWSASTGGAGQPQHF.

On this clonotype itself: A clone one base away is much larger, so this may be a read error. The chain couples TRBV29-1 to TRBJ2-7, with D hard to call. This CDR3 has 15 residues. V was trimmed by 6 bases and J by 0 bases, leaving 18 bases between them. Germline V gene lookup returns CDR1 SQVTM and CDR2 ANQGSEA. The CDR3 protein is CSVLNLVPSSYEQYF. CDR3 nucleotides: TGCAGCGTCCTTAACCTAGTGCCTAGCTCCTACGAGCAGTACTTC.